The text below deals with one T cell receptor beta chain. Its antigen is not known. Trimming took off 8 bases at V and 4 bases at J, with 12 bases between the two ends. The CDR3 totals 13 residues. A TCRbeta library incorporating unique molecular identifiers was prepared. In TCRdb, the PCR reads were re-called with MiXCR into one record per CDR3 protein. The sample lists a few hundred thousand distinct CDR3 sequences, 27% occurring once. The data were taken from a study of T-cell reconstitution after alpha-beta-depleted transplantation in children. Regarding the study as a whole: As was reported, about two months after transplant, alpha-beta T cells came from several hundred expanded graft clones.

The source was PBMCs, collected before TCRalphabeta/CD19-depleted stem cell transplant. The chain employs TRBV12-3 or TRBV12-4 and TRBJ2-1; tentatively, D is TRBD1 or TRBD2 (7 bases each). This TCR was sampled from a boy in the first two years of life with Wiskott-Aldrich syndrome, due to receive a stem cell transplant. The CDR3 loop reads CASGQGGYNEQFF. As DNA, the CDR3 is TGTGCCAGCGGGCAGGGGGGGTACAATGAGCAGTTCTTC.